These 2 T cell receptor beta chains originate from one sample sequenced in a study of T cell clonality in common variable immunodeficiency. Their antigens remain unidentified. Clones were sequenced by immunoSEQ multiplex PCR, and TCRdb holds only the in-frame ones, with some missing. In total the sample includes some 20,000 clones, none of them seen once. Whole-study results and caveats: Fewer deletions and N-nucleotide insertions were reportedly seen in common variable immunodeficiency TCR beta sequences.

Sequenced material: peripheral blood mononuclear cells. Receptors originate from a human donor with common variable immunodeficiency.

Notes on this clone: From the germline J gene comes the end of the CDR3, since the read stops 3 residues before it. This chain uses TRBV6-1 with TRBJ2-6, with a tentative D call TRBD1 (5 bases). Looked up from germline, CDR1 is MNHNS and CDR2 is SASEGT. The CDR3 runs to 19 residues. The V end lost 1 base, the J end lost 0 bases, and 16 bases lay between the germline ends. This chain's CDR3 is CASSEDWGSAYSGANVLTF. CDR3 bases read: TGTGCCAGCAGTGAAGATTGGGGCAGCGCGTACTCTGGGGCCAACGTC.

In this sample, this clone turned up a few times. The CDR3 protein is CASSPGQGARETQYF. Incomplete CDR3 DNA: TGTGCCAGCAGCCCCGGACAGGGGGCGCGGGAGACC. V usage is TRBV7-6 and J usage is TRBJ2-5; 11 bases agree with TRBD1. The CDR3 is cut off 3 residues early in the read; its end comes from the germline J gene. Per germline, CDR1 SGHVS and CDR2 FNYEAQ. The CDR3 has 15 amino acids. Trimming removed 5 bases from V and 5 bases from J; junction bases left unmatched: 7.